The source of this TCR beta chain is a study of shared clonotypes between healthy human individuals. General observations from the study: Clonotypes shared by all four donors outscored non-shared clonotypes in generation probability.

Under the authors' procedure: Because ImmunoSEQ provided only junction sequences with no quality scores, the filtering differed. TCRdb's copy holds only in-frame clones and misses some; the assay was immunoSEQ multiplex PCR. V, J and clone size are taken as reported in that table, and D and trimming were inferred from the DNA itself. The sample contains approximately 2.4 million clones, approximately 96% of which appear only once. A CD45RA+ naive subset and a CD45RA-negative memory subset were split from CD4+ cells. For this clone: Its target is not known.

The sequenced material came from naive CD4+ T cells sorted from blood. Subset denoted: CD45RA+ positively selected. This TCR was sampled from a man between 18 and 29 years old in good health.

The CDR3 coding sequence is TGTGCCAGCAGCTTATCATCGGCCGAGCAGTACTTC. Translated: CASSLSSAEQYF. This chain uses TRBV7-9 with TRBJ2-7; D gene unclear. Germline CDR1 is SEHNR and CDR2 is FQNEAQ (reference sequence). V lost 2 bases to trimming and J lost 6 bases, with 8 bases between them. The length of the CDR3 is 12 residues.